This TCR beta chain is drawn from a study of T cells in Graves' hyperthyroidism and ophthalmopathy. Study-wide points: Expanded thyroid clonotypes (above 0.001) were mostly also found in blood.

From RNA transcripts, TCR beta CDR3 regions were amplified. RT-PCR in the first round (using the HTBI primer set) targeted the TCR CDR3. Each CDR3 protein gets one entry after TCRdb re-called the multiplex PCR reads with MiXCR. The table has about 300,000 distinct CDR3 sequences, roughly 17% seen once. Germline assignment: CDR1 SGHRS and CDR2 YFSETQ. This CDR3 comprises 14 residues. With 5 bases clipped from V and 8 bases from J, the junction kept 9 bases outside the gene matches. The sample holds many counts of this clonotype. Its antigen remains unidentified. This receptor was identified in a man younger than 40 with Graves' hyperthyroidism. The material sequenced was blood. The V gene is TRBV5-1, the J gene TRBJ2-1, with 8 bases matching TRBD1. The CDR3 sequence is CASSTSGTGYEQFF. CDR3 nucleotides: TGCGCCAGCAGTACCTCCGGGACAGGTTATGAGCAGTTCTTC.